This is a list of T cell receptor beta chains from one sample in a study of Graves' ophthalmopathy and Graves' hyperthyroidism. A single record per CDR3 protein comes from TCRdb applying MiXCR to the multiplex PCR reads. This sample carries about 410,000 distinct CDR3 sequences, around 17% of them seen once, and the ten largest clones take roughly 1.5%. What was sequenced was peripheral blood. Receptors originate from a young woman with Graves' ophthalmopathy. Both conserved end residues are part of each CDR3. D genes are given only for firm matches. The listing skips clone size in some rows; elsewhere it reads once, few, many or a size class.

TRBJ1-1	TRBV28	15	many	NA	CASSTPRPGRTEAFF	TGTGCCAGCAGCACTCCTCGCCCAGGGAGGACTGAAGCTTTCTTT
TRBJ1-5	TRBV7-8	17	many	NA	CASSLALPGSRDQPQHF	TGTGCCAGCAGCTTAGCGCTACCAGGGAGCAGGGACCAGCCCCAGCATTTT
TRBJ1-1	TRBV12-3/TRBV12-4	17	many	NA	CASSRRTGNRPNTEAFF	TGTGCCAGCAGTAGACGAACCGGGAACCGCCCGAACACTGAAGCTTTCTTT
TRBJ2-7	TRBV6-2/TRBV6-3	13	many	TRBD1	CASRRDSSYEQYF	TGTGCCAGCCGTCGGGACAGCTCCTACGAGCAGTACTTC
TRBJ2-7	TRBV28	14	many	NA	CASQMTGISYEQYF	TGTGCCAGTCAGATGACTGGAATCTCCTACGAGCAGTACTTC
TRBJ2-5	TRBV28	13	NA	NA	CASSFPLRETQYF	TGTGCCAGCAGTTTTCCCCTTCGAGAGACCCAGTACTTC
TRBJ2-7	TRBV7-2	15	many	TRBD2	CASSARGGLPYEQYF	TGTGCCAGCAGCGCGAGGGGAGGGCTCCCCTACGAGCAGTACTTC
TRBJ2-7	TRBV11-2	16	many	TRBD2	CASSLGAGGISYEQYF	TGTGCCAGCAGCTTAGGAGCGGGGGGGATCTCCTACGAGCAGTACTTC
TRBJ2-2	TRBV19	13	NA	NA	CAVQGFNTGELFF	TGTGCGGTACAGGGTTTCAACACCGGGGAGCTGTTTTTT
TRBJ1-2	TRBV30	15	many	NA	CAWSVQPKPNYGYTF	TGTGCCTGGAGTGTACAGCCCAAGCCTAACTATGGCTACACCTTC
TRBJ2-4	TRBV29-1	12	many	NA	CSVGGRRGIQYF	TGCAGCGTTGGGGGACGACGCGGCATTCAGTACTTC
TRBJ1-1	TRBV11-2	14	NA	NA	CASSPHRSNTEAFF	TGTGCCAGCAGTCCGCACAGGAGCAACACTGAAGCTTTCTTT
TRBJ2-7	TRBV28	15	many	TRBD1	CASRRGQGSSYEQYF	TGTGCCAGCAGGCGGGGACAGGGGAGTTCCTACGAGCAGTACTTC
TRBJ2-2	TRBV6-2/TRBV6-3	16	many	NA	CASTKRTGANTGELFF	TGTGCCAGCACCAAAAGAACGGGGGCGAACACCGGGGAGCTGTTTTTT
TRBJ2-2	TRBV27	19	many	TRBD2	CASSLLGLAGDQNTGELFF	TGTGCCAGCAGTTTATTGGGACTAGCGGGAGATCAGAACACCGGGGAGCTGTTTTTT
TRBJ2-7	TRBV4-1	14	many	NA	CASSQVRGSYEQYF	TGCGCCAGCAGCCAAGTCAGAGGTTCCTACGAGCAGTACTTC
TRBJ1-5	TRBV20-1	14	few	NA	CSAGGVGSNQPQHF	TGCAGTGCTGGGGGTGTGGGTTCAAATCAGCCCCAGCATTTT
TRBJ1-1	TRBV20-1	13	many	NA	CSAPGGERVQAFF	TGCAGTGCTCCCGGCGGAGAGAGGGTACAAGCTTTCTTT
TRBJ2-5	TRBV6-2/TRBV6-3	15	NA	NA	CASSYTSGDEETQYF	TGTGCCAGCAGTTACACTTCTGGGGACGAAGAGACCCAGTACTTC
TRBJ1-6	TRBV20-1	15	many	NA	CSARPSGQSLSPLHF	TGCAGTGCTAGACCATCAGGGCAGTCTCTCTCACCCCTCCACTTT
TRBJ1-1	TRBV19	14	many	NA	CASRTGPQGTEAFF	TGTGCCAGTAGAACCGGGCCGCAGGGAACTGAAGCTTTCTTT
TRBJ1-6	TRBV7-2	16	many	NA	CASSSRLAAHNSPLHF	TGTGCCAGCAGCTCCCGATTGGCTGCTCATAATTCACCCCTCCACTTT